This entry features one TCR beta chain sequence. The data are from a study of blood T cell repertoires in COVID-19. Across the whole study: Specimens from acute and convalescent COVID-19 originated in the United States, Italy and Spain.

V lost 6 bases to trimming and J lost 9 bases, with 15 bases between them. The germline V gene has CDR1 MNHEY and CDR2 SVGAGI. The CDR3 is 14 residues long. In the authors' methods: Counts of nucleated cells, estimated from reference gene primer amplification, were obtained. Here immunoSEQ multiplex PCR was the method, and the copy in TCRdb shows in-frame clones only, minus some. The V and J calls and clone size come from that table; D and trimming were worked out from the DNA. In the table there are about 110,000 clones, 80% to 90% of which are singletons. This receptor was taken from an older woman with acute or convalescent COVID-19. The sequenced sample was peripheral blood. The chain joins TRBV6-5 to TRBJ1-6; perhaps TRBD1 as D (5 bases). Here the CDR3 DNA reads TGTGCCAGCAGCGGAGCGGGGGTTAGTTCACCCCTCCACTTT. Translation gives CASSGAGVSSPLHF.